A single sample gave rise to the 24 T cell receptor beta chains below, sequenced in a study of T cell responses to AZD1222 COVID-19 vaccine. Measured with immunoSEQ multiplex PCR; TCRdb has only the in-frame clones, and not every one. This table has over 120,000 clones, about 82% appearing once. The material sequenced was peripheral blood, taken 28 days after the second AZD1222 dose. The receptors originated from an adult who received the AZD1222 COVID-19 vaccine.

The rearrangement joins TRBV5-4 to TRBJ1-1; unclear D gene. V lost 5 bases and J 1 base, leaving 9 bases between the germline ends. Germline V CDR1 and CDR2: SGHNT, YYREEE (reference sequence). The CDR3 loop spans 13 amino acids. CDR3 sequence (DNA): TGTGCCAGCAGTCCTTCCGGGAACACTGAAGCTTTCTTT. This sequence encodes CASSPSGNTEAFF.

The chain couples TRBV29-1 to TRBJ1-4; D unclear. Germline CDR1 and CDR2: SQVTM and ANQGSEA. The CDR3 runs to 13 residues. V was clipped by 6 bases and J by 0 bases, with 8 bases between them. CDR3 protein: CSVIVATNEKLFF. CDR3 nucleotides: TGCAGCGTGATAGTTGCAACTAATGAAAAACTGTTTTTT.

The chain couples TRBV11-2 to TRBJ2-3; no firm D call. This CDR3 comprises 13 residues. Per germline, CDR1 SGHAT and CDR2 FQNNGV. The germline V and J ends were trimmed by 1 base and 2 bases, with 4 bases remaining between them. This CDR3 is CASSLGLTDTQYF. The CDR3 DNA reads TGTGCCAGCAGCTTAGGACTCACAGATACGCAGTATTTT.

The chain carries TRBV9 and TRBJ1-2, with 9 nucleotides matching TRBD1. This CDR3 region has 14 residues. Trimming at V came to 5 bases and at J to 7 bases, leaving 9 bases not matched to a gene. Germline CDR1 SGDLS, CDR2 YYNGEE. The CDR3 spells CASRADRGGGGYTF. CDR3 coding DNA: TGTGCCAGCAGAGCGGACAGGGGTGGAGGTGGCTACACCTTC.

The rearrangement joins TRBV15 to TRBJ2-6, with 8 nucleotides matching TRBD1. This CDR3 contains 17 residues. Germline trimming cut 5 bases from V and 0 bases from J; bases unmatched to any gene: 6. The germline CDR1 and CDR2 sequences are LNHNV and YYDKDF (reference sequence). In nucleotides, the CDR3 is TGTGCCACCAGCTGGGGACAGGCGAGCTCTGGGGCCAACGTCCTGACTTTC. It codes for CATSWGQASSGANVLTF.

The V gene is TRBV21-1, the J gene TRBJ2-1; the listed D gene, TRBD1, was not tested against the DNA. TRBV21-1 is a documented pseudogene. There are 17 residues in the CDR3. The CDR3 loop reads CASTTGSGTGPLHEQFF. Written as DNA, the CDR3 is TGTGCCAGCACAACGGGATCCGGGACAGGGCCCCTCCATGAGCAGTTCTTC.

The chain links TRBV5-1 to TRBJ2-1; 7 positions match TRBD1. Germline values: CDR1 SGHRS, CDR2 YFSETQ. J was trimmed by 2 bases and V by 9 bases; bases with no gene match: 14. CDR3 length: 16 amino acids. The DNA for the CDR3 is TGCGCCACCTCAGGGGGAACAGCGGTTACCTACAATGAGCAGTTCTTC. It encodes CATSGGTAVTYNEQFF.

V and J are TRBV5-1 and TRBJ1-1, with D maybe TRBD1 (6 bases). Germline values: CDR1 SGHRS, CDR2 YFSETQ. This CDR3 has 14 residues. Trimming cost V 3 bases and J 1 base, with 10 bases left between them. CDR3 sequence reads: CASSSGQRNTEAFF. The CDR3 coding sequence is TGCGCCAGCAGCTCGGGACAAAGGAACACTGAAGCTTTCTTT.

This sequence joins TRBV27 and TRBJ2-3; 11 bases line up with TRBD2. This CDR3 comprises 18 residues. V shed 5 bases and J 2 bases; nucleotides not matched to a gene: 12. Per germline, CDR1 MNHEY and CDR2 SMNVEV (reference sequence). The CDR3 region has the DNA TGTGCCAGCAGTGCAAGAGTAATTAGCGGGAGGGACACAGATACGCAGTATTTT. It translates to CASSARVISGRDTDTQYF.

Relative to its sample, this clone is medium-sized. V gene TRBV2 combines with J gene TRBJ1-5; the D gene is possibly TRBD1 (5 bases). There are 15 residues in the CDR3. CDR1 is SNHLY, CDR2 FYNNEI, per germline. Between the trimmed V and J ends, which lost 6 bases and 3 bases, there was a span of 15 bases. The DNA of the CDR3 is TGTGCCAGCAGGGGGCAGAAGGGGATCAATCAGCCCCAGCATTTT. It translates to CASRGQKGINQPQHF.

The CDR3 region has the DNA TGTGCCACCAGCAGAAATCGAGCGGTCCAAGAGACCCAGTACTTC. This sequence encodes CATSRNRAVQETQYF. The V call is TRBV15, the J call TRBJ2-5; a weak D match, TRBD2 (5 bases). The V end was cut by 2 bases, the J end by 1 base, with 11 bases between. Per germline, CDR1 LNHNV and CDR2 YYDKDF (reference sequence). The CDR3 runs 15 residues.

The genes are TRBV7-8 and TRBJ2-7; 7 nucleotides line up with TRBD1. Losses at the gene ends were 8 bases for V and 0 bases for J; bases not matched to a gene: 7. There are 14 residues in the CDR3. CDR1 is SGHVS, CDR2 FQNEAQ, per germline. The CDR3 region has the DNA TGTGCCAGCGAACAGGGGACCTACTCCTACGAGCAGTACTTC. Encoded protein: CASEQGTYSYEQYF.

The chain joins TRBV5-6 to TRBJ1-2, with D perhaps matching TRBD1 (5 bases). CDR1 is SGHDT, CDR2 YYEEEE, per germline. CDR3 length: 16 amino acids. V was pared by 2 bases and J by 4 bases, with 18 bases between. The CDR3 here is CASSFGRGGDLYGYTF. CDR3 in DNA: TGTGCCAGCAGCTTTGGGAGGGGAGGCGACCTCTATGGCTACACCTTC. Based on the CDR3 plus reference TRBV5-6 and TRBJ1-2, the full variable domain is DAGVTQSPTHLIKTRGQQVTLRCSPKSGHDTVSWYQQALGQGPQFIFQYYEEEERQRGNFPDRFSGHQFPNYSSELNVNALLLGDSALYLCASSFGRGGDLYGYTFGSGTRLTVV.

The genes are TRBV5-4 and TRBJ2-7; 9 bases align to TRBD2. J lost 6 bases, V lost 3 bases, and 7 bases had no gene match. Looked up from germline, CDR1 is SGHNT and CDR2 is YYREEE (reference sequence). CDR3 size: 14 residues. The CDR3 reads CASSSGLAPGEQYF. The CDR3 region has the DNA TGTGCCAGCAGCTCGGGACTAGCACCAGGCGAGCAGTACTTC.

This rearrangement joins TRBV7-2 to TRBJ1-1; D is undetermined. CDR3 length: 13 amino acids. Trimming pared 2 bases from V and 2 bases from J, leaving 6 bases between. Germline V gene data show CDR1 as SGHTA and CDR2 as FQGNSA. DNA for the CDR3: TGTGCCAGCAGCTTAACCTTTAACACTGAAGCTTTCTTT. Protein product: CASSLTFNTEAFF.

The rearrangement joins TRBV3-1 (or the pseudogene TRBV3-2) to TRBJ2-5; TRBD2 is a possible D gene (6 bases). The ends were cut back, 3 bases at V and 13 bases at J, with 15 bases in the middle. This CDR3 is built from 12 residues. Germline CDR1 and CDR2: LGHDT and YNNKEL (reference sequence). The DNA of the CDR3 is TGTGCCAGCAGCCAGGGGACTCTAGAAGGGTACTTC. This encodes CASSQGTLEGYF.

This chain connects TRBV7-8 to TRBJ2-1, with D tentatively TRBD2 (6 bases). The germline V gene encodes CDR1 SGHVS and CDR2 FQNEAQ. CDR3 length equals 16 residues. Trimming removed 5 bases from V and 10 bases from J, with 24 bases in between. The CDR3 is CASSKNAGWSVSEQFF. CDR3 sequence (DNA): TGTGCCAGCAGCAAGAACGCGGGATGGTCTGTGAGCGAGCAGTTCTTC.

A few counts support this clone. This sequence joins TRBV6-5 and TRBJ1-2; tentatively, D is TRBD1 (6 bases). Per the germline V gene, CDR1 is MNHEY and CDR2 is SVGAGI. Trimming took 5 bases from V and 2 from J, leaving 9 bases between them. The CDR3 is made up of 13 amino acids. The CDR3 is CASSLTGNYGYTF. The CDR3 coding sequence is TGTGCCAGCAGTCTTACAGGGAACTATGGCTACACCTTC.

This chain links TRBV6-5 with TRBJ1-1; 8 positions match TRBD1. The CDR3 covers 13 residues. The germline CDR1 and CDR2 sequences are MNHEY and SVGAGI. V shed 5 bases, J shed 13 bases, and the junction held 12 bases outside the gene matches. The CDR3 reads CASSPRTGRKFFF. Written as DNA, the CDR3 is TGTGCCAGCAGTCCCAGGACAGGGAGGAAGTTTTTCTTT.

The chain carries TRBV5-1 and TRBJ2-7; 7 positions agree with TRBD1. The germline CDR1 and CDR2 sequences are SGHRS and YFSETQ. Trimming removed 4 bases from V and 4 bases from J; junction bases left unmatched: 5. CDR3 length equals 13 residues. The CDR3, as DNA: TGCGCCAGCAGCCCGGGACAGCTATACGAGCAGTACTTC. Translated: CASSPGQLYEQYF.

CDR3: CASSVAQIDTQYF. The CDR3 DNA reads TGTGCCAGCAGCGTAGCTCAGATCGATACGCAGTATTTT. The chain uses TRBV9 and TRBJ2-3, with no clear D. Germline lookup yields CDR1 SGDLS and CDR2 YYNGEE. V lost 0 bases to trimming and J lost 6 bases, with 8 bases between them. The CDR3 consists of 13 residues.

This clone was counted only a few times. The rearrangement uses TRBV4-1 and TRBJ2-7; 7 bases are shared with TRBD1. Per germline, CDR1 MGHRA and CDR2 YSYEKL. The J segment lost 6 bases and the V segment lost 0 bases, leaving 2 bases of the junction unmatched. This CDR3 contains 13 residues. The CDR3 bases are TGCGCCAGCAGCCAAGAAAGGGGGCCCGAGCAGTACTTC. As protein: CASSQERGPEQYF.

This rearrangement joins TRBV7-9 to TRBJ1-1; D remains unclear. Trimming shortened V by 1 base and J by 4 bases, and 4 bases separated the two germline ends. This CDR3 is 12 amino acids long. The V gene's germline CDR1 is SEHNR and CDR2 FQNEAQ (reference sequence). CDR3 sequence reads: CASSLVRTEAFF. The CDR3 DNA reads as TGTGCCAGCAGCTTAGTTCGCACTGAAGCTTTCTTT.

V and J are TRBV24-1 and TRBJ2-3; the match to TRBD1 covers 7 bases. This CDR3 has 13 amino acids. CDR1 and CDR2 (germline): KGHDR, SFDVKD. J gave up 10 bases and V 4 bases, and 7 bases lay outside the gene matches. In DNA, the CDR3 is TGTGCCACCAGTGAGTGGGCAGGGGGAGCGCAGTATTTT. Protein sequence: CATSEWAGGAQYF.